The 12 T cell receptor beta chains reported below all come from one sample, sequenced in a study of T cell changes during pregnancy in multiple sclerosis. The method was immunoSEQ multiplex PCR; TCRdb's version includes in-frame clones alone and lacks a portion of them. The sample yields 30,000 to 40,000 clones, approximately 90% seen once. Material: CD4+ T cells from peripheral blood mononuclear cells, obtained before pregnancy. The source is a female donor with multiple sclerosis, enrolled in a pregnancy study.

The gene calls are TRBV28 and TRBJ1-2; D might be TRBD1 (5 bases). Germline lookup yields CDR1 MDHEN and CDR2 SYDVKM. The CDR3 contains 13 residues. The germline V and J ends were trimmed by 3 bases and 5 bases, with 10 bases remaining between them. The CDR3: CASSFQGLYGYTF. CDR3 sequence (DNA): TGTGCCAGCAGTTTTCAGGGCCTTTATGGCTACACCTTC.

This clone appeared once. CDR3 sequence reads: CASSLVVSNRTQHF. In nucleotides, the CDR3 is TGTGCCAGCAGCTTAGTAGTCTCCAATCGAACCCAGCATTTT. This chain connects TRBV7-9 to TRBJ1-5; D ambiguous. The CDR3 totals 14 residues. Germline CDR1 is SEHNR and CDR2 is FQNEAQ (reference sequence). V shed 1 base and J shed 11 bases, with 15 bases lying between them.

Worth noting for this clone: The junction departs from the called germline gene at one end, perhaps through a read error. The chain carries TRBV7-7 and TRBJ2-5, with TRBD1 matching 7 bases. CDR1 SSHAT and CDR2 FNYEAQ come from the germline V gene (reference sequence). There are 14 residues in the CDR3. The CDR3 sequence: CASSLRAGGETQYF. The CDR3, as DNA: TGTGCTAGCAGCTTAAGGGCAGGGGGTGAGACCCAGTACTTC.

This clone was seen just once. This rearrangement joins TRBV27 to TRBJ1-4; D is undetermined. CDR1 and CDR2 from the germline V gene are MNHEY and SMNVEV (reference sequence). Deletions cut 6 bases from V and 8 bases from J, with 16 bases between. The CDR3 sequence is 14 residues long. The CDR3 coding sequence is TGTGCCAGCAGCCCTGACTGGAGGCGGGAAAAACTGTTTTTT. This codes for CASSPDWRREKLFF.

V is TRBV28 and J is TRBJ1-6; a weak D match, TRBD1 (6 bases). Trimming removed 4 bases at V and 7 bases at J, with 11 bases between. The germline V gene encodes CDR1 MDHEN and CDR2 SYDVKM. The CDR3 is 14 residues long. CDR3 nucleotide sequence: TGTGCCAGCAGTTGGGGCAGGGGAAATTCACCCCTCCACTTT. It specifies CASSWGRGNSPLHF.

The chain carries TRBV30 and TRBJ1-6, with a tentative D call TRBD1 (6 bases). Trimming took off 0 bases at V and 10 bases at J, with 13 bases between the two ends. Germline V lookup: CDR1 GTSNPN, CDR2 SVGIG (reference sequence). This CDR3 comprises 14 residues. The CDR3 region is CAWSVLGGRSPLHF. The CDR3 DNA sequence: TGTGCCTGGAGTGTACTTGGGGGCCGGTCACCCCTCCACTTT.

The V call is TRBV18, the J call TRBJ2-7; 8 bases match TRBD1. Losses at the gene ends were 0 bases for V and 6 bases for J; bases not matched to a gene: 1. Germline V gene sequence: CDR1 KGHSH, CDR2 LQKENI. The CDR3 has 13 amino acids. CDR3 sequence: CASSPPQGAEQYF. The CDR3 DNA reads TGTGCCAGCTCACCACCTCAGGGGGCCGAGCAGTACTTC.

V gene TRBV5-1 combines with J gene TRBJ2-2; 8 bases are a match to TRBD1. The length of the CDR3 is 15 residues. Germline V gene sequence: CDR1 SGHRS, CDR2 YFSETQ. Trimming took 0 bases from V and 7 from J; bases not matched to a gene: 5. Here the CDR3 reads CASSLAWTGYGELFF. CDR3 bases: TGCGCCAGCAGCTTGGCTTGGACAGGGTACGGGGAGCTGTTTTTT.

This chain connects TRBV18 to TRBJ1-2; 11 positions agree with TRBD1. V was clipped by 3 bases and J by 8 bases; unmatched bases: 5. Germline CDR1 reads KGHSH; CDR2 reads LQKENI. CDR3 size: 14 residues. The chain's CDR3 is CASSPWDRGLGYTF. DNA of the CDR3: TGTGCCAGCTCACCCTGGGACAGGGGGTTGGGCTACACCTTC.

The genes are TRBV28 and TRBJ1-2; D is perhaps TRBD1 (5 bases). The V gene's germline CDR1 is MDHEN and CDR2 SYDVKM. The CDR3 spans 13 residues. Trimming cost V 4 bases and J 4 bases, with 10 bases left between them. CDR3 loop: CASSWGSAYGYTF. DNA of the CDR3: TGTGCCAGCAGTTGGGGCAGCGCCTATGGCTACACCTTC.

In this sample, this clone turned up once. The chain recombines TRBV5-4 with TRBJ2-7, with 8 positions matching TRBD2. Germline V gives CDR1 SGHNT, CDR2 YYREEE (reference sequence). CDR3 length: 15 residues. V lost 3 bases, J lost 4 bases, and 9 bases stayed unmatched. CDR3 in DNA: TGTGCCAGCAGCTGGGGGGGACTAGGAGGGTACGAGCAGTACTTC. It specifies CASSWGGLGGYEQYF.

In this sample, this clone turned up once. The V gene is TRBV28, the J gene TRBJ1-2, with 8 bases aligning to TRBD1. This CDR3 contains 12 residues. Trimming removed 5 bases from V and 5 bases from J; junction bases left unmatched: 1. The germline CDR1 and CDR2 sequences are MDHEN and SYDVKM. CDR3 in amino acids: CASSRTGYGYTF. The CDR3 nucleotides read TGTGCCAGCAGTAGGACAGGGTATGGCTACACCTTC.